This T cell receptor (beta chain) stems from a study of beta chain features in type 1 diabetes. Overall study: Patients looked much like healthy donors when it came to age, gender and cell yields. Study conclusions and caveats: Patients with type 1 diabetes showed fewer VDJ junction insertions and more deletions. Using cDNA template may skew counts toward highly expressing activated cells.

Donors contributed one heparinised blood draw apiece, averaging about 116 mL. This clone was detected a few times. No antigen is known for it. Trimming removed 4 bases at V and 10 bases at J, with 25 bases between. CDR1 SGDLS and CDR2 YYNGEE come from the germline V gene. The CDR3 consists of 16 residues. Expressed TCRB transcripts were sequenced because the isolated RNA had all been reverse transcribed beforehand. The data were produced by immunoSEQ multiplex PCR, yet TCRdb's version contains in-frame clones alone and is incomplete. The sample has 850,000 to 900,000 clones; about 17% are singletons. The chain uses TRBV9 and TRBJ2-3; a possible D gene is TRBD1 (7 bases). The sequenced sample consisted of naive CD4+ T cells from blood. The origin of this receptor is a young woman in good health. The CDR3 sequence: CASSPGRGAFFVSQYF. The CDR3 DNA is TGTGCCAGCAGCCCCGGCAGGGGGGCCTTCTTTGTCTCGCAGTATTTT.